One sample yielded the 6 T cell receptor beta chains listed below, sequenced in a study of T cell changes during pregnancy in multiple sclerosis. The protocol was immunoSEQ multiplex PCR, while the TCRdb copy is restricted to in-frame clones and leaves out a portion. The sample contains more than 35,000 clones, about 94% of which appear only once. Here the sequenced sample was CD4+ T cells from peripheral blood mononuclear cells, taken in the second trimester of pregnancy. The receptors here all came from a female donor with multiple sclerosis, enrolled in a pregnancy study.

The V call is TRBV16, the J call TRBJ1-1; the D is unclear. V was shortened by 4 bases and J by 1 base, with 7 bases between the two germline ends. This CDR3 comprises 13 residues. Germline assignment: CDR1 KGHSY and CDR2 FQNENV. CDR3: CASSPTGNTEAFF. The CDR3 coding sequence is TGTGCCAGCAGCCCCACCGGGAACACTGAAGCTTTCTTT. The variable domain in full, completed from reference TRBV16 and TRBJ1-1, reads GEEVAQTPKHLVRGEGQKAKLYCAPIKGHSYVFWYQQVLKNEFKFLISFQNENVFDETGMPKERFSAKCLPNSPCSLEIQATKLEDSAVYFCASSPTGNTEAFFGQGTRLTVV.

This chain uses TRBV6-5 with TRBJ1-1; the D is unclear. The length of the CDR3 is 14 residues. V dropped 6 bases and J dropped 0 bases, with 11 bases sitting between them. Germline V gives CDR1 MNHEY, CDR2 SVGAGI. The CDR3 sequence: CASRKTALNTEAFF. In DNA, the CDR3 is TGTGCCAGCAGAAAAACAGCCTTGAACACTGAAGCTTTCTTT.

V is TRBV28 and J is TRBJ1-5, with a tentative D call TRBD1 (5 bases). The CDR3 totals 12 residues. Germline lookup yields CDR1 MDHEN and CDR2 SYDVKM. Trimming shortened V by 10 bases and J by 4 bases, and 11 bases separated the two germline ends. The CDR3 DNA reads as TGTGCCACCTTAGGGGTTAATCAGCCCCAGCATTTT. Encoded protein: CATLGVNQPQHF.

Here the CDR3 DNA reads TGTGCCAGCAGTAGACAGGAACCGAACACTGAAGCTTTCTTT. This sequence encodes CASSRQEPNTEAFF. The V call is TRBV27, the J call TRBJ1-1, with D perhaps TRBD1 (6 bases). The germline CDR1 and CDR2 sequences are MNHEY and SMNVEV (reference sequence). The CDR3 extends over 14 amino acids. The germline V and J ends were trimmed by 5 bases and 1 base, with 11 bases remaining between them.

The count of this clone is one. V is TRBV27 and J is TRBJ2-1; 7 nucleotides agree with TRBD2. Germline loops: CDR1 MNHEY, CDR2 SMNVEV (reference sequence). V lost 5 bases and J lost 5; bases outside the gene matches: 9. This CDR3 has 15 amino acids. The CDR3 nucleotides read TGTGCCAGCAGTCCCCGTACTAGCGATGACAATGAGCAGTTCTTC. Protein sequence: CASSPRTSDDNEQFF.

The chain is built from TRBV4-1 and TRBJ1-1, with 7 bases matching TRBD1. Germline CDR1 MGHRA, CDR2 YSYEKL. The CDR3 is 15 residues long. V lost 3 bases, J lost 1 base, and 5 bases stayed unmatched. CDR3 DNA sequence: TGCGCCAGCAGCCACCCGGGACAGTCGAACACTGAAGCTTTCTTT. It codes for CASSHPGQSNTEAFF.